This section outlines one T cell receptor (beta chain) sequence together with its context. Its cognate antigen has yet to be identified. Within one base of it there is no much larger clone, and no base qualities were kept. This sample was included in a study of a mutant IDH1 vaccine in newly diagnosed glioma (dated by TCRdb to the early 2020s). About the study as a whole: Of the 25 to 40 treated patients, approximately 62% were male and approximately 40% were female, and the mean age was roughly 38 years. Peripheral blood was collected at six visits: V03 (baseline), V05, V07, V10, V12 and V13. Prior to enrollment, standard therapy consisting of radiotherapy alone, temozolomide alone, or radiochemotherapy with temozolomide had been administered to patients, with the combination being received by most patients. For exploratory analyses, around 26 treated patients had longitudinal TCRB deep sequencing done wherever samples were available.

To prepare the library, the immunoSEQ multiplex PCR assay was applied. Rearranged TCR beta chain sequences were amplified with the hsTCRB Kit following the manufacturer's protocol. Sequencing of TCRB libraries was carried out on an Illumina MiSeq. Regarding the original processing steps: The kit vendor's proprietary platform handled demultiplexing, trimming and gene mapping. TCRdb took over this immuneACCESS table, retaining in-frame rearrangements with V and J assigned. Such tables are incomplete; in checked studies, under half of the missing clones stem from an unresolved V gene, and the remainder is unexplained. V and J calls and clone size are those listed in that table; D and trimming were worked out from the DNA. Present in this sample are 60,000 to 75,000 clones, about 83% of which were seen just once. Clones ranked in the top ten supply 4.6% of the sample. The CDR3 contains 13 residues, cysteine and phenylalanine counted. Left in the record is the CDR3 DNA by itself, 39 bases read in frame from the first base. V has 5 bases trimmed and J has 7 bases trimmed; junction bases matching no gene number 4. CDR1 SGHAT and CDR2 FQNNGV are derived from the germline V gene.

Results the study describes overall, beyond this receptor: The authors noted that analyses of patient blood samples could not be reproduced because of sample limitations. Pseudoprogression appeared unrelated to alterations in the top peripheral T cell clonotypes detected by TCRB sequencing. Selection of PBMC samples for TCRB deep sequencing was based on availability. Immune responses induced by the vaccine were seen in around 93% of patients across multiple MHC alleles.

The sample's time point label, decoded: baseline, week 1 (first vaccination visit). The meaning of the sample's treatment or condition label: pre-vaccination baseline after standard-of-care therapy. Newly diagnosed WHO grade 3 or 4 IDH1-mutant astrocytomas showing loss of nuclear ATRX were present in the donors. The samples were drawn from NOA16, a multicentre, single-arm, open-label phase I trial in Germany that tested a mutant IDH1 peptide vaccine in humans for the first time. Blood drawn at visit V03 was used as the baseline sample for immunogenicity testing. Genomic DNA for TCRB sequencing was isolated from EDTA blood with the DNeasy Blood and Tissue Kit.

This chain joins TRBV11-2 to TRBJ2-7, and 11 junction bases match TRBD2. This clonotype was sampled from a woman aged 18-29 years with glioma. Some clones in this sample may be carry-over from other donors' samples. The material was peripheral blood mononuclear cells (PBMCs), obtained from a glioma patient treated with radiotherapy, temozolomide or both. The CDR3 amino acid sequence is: CASSPRLAGEQYF. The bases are TGTGCCAGCAGCCCCCGACTAGCGGGAGAGCAGTACTTC. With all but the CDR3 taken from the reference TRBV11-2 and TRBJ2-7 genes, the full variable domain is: EAGVAQSPRYKIIEKRQSVAFWCNPISGHATLYWYQQILGQGPKLLIQFQNNGVVDDSQLPKDRFSAERLKGVDSTLKIQPAKLEDSAVYLCASSPRLAGEQYFGPGTRLTVT.